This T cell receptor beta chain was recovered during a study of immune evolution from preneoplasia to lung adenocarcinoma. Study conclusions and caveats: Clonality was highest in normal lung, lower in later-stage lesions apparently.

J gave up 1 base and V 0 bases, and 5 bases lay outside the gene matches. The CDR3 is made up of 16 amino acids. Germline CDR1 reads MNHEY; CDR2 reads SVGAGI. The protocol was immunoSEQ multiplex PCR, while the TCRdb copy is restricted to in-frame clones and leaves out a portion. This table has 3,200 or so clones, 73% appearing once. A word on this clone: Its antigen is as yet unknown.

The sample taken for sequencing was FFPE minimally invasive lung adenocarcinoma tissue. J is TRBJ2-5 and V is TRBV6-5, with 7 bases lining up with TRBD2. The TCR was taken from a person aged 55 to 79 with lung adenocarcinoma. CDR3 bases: TGTGCCAGCAGTTACTCTGTAGGGAGGGTCCAAGAGACCCAGTACTTC. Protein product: CASSYSVGRVQETQYF.